The 25 T cell receptor beta chains below all came from one sample that was sequenced in a study of T cells in Graves' hyperthyroidism and ophthalmopathy. Regions amplified from RNA transcripts were the TCR beta CDR3 regions. Using the HTBI primer set, a first-round RT-PCR was run on the TCR CDR3. TCRdb recomputed calls from the multiplex PCR reads with MiXCR, one row per CDR3 protein. The table has around 700,000 distinct CDR3 sequences, around 19% seen once. Sequences were obtained from blood. These receptors came from a woman aged 45-59 years with Graves' hyperthyroidism that later progressed to Graves' ophthalmopathy.

In this sample, this clonotype turned up a few times. One base away lies a much larger clone, so this may be a sequencing read error. The chain combines TRBV18 with TRBJ2-1; no firm D call. V shed 3 bases and J shed 9 bases, with 12 bases lying between them. CDR1 KGHSH and CDR2 LQKENI come from the germline V gene. This CDR3 comprises 13 residues. For the CDR3, the DNA is TGTGCCAGCTCACCCCCACACCTAAGTGAGCAGTTCTTC. Its translation is CASSPPHLSEQFF.

The rearrangement joins TRBV19 to TRBJ1-5; tentatively, D is TRBD1 (5 bases). The CDR3 is made up of 17 amino acids. Germline CDR1 reads LNHDA; CDR2 reads SQIVND (reference sequence). V was shortened by 4 bases and J by 2 bases, with 18 bases between the two germline ends. Written as DNA, the CDR3 is TGTGCCAGTAGTAGAAGGACCGGGGGGATAGGCAATCAGCCCCAGCATTTT. This sequence encodes CASSRRTGGIGNQPQHF.

The CDR3 loop is CASTTATNEKLFF. In nucleotides, the CDR3 is TGCGCCAGCACGACGGCAACTAATGAAAAACTGTTTTTT. This sequence joins TRBV5-1 and TRBJ1-4; D gene ambiguous. The CDR3 has 13 amino acids. Germline V gives CDR1 SGHRS, CDR2 YFSETQ. V lost 6 bases and J lost 0, with 6 bases in between.

This clonotype was observed many times. J is TRBJ2-7 and V is TRBV3-1; TRBD1 aligns across 9 bases. This CDR3 has 14 residues. The V segment lost 8 bases and the J segment 6 bases; nucleotides outside the gene matches: 11. In germline, CDR1 is LGHDT, CDR2 YNNKEL (reference sequence). Here the CDR3 reads CASSTGGRYGEQYF. The CDR3 bases are TGTGCCAGCTCAACAGGGGGCCGTTATGGCGAGCAGTACTTC.

The chain joins TRBV6-1 to TRBJ1-5; D unclear. The V gene lost 1 base and the J gene lost 2 bases, with 12 bases spanning the gap. Germline assignment: CDR1 MNHNS and CDR2 SASEGT. CDR3 length: 16 amino acids. This CDR3 is CASSEDFEIGNQPQHF. DNA for the CDR3: TGTGCCAGCAGTGAAGATTTCGAGATCGGCAATCAGCCCCAGCATTTT.

The rearrangement uses TRBV20-1 and TRBJ1-1; D unclear. This CDR3 has 16 amino acids. V was pared by 5 bases and J by 1 base, with 20 bases between. Germline V gives CDR1 DFQATT, CDR2 SNEGSKA (reference sequence). CDR3 nucleotide sequence: TGCAGTGCTGATGAGGCCATTAGGACGGGGAACACTGAAGCTTTCTTT. This translates into CSADEAIRTGNTEAFF.

In its sample, this clonotype was seen a few times. The chain recombines TRBV20-1 with TRBJ1-5; a weak D match, TRBD1 (6 bases). In germline, CDR1 is DFQATT, CDR2 SNEGSKA (reference sequence). The CDR3 runs to 13 residues. V gave up 6 bases and J gave up 7 bases, with 16 bases separating them. The CDR3 loop reads CSAAGGATQPQHF. The CDR3 nucleotides read TGCAGTGCGGCGGGGGGCGCAACACAGCCCCAGCATTTT.

There are a few counts of this clonotype. V usage is TRBV10-3 and J usage is TRBJ2-1, with D perhaps matching TRBD1 or TRBD2 (5 bases each). This CDR3 region has 13 residues. CDR1 ENHRY and CDR2 SYGVKD come from the germline V gene. V shed 6 bases and J shed 10 bases, with 16 bases lying between them. This CDR3 reads CAIRDRDDREQFF. In nucleotides, the CDR3 is TGTGCCATCAGGGATCGGGACGATAGGGAGCAGTTCTTC.

There are a few counts of this clonotype. The chain carries TRBV6-1 and TRBJ1-5; possible D gene TRBD1, 5 bases. Trimming took off 4 bases at V and 4 bases at J, with 17 bases between the two ends. The CDR3 totals 16 residues. Germline V gene sequence: CDR1 MNHNS, CDR2 SASEGT. The DNA of the CDR3 is TGTGCCAGCAGTGTTTCCGGGACGGACTTGAATCAGCCCCAGCATTTT. It specifies CASSVSGTDLNQPQHF.

The chain couples TRBV12-3 or TRBV12-4 to TRBJ1-1; possible D gene TRBD1, 5 bases. This CDR3 region has 14 residues. The germline V and J ends were trimmed by 3 bases and 11 bases, with 19 bases remaining between them. CDR3 in amino acids: CASSFSGGQSVAFF. The CDR3 DNA reads as TGTGCCAGCAGTTTTAGCGGGGGTCAAAGCGTTGCTTTCTTT.

The J gene is TRBJ1-2, the V gene TRBV20-1, with D perhaps matching TRBD1 (5 bases). Germline CDR1 is DFQATT and CDR2 is SNEGSKA (reference sequence). The germline V and J ends were trimmed by 1 base and 2 bases, with 14 bases remaining between them. The CDR3 contains 15 residues. The CDR3 spells CSARGAWDGNYGYTF. The CDR3 region has the DNA TGCAGTGCTAGAGGGGCATGGGACGGCAACTATGGCTACACCTTC.

This clonotype has at least ten counts. The V and J genes are TRBV18 and TRBJ1-2; TRBD1 matches at 12 bases. The CDR3 loop spans 17 amino acids. Germline V gene sequence: CDR1 KGHSH, CDR2 LQKENI. Losses at the gene ends were 5 bases for V and 0 bases for J; bases not matched to a gene: 7. The chain's CDR3 is CASSSRDRGRANYGYTF. CDR3 coding DNA: TGTGCCAGCTCATCCCGGGACAGGGGGCGAGCTAACTATGGCTACACCTTC.

As for this clonotype: This may arise from a read error, as a much more abundant clone is one base away. The chain employs TRBV12-5 and TRBJ2-7; D unresolved. The CDR3 covers 13 residues. Germline V CDR1 and CDR2: LGHNT, FRNRAP. In DNA form, the CDR3 reads TGTGCTAGTGGTTTGGGGCACTCCTACGAGCGGTACTTC. Translating it yields CASGLGHSYERYF.

This clonotype was counted many times. The chain has TRBV20-1 and TRBJ1-1; D unclear. CDR1 and CDR2 from the germline V gene are DFQATT and SNEGSKA (reference sequence). V lost 3 bases and J 7 bases, leaving 12 bases between the germline ends. This CDR3 contains 12 residues. CDR3 nucleotides: TGCAGTGCTAGCGCGACGGGCGATGAAGCTTTCTTT. Encoded protein: CSASATGDEAFF.

The rearrangement uses TRBV5-5 and TRBJ1-5; 10 nucleotides agree with TRBD1. Germline CDR1 and CDR2: SGHKS and YYEKEE (reference sequence). The CDR3 is made up of 15 amino acids. V was pared by 3 bases and J by 4 bases, with 4 bases of the junction left unmatched. CDR3 sequence (DNA): TGTGCCAGCAGCTCGACAGGGGGCTTAAATCAGCCCCAGCATTTT. This codes for CASSSTGGLNQPQHF.

The chain couples TRBV6-1 to TRBJ2-7; D is perhaps TRBD1 or TRBD2 (5 bases each). Germline CDR1 is MNHNS and CDR2 is SASEGT. There are 13 residues in the CDR3. V was pared by 7 bases and J by 3 bases, with 13 bases between. The CDR3 nucleotides are TGTGCCAGCACTCGGGACGGAATCTACGAGCAGTACTTC. This gives the protein CASTRDGIYEQYF.

The chain recombines TRBV6-1 with TRBJ2-2; D is uncertain. This CDR3 is built from 14 residues. Germline assignment: CDR1 MNHNS and CDR2 SASEGT. V was trimmed by 3 bases and J by 6 bases, leaving 11 bases between them. CDR3 nucleotide sequence: TGTGCCAGCAGTGAGTGCCAGAGGTCCGGGGAGCTGTTTTTT. Protein sequence: CASSECQRSGELFF.

This chain joins TRBV9 and TRBJ1-1, with a tentative D call TRBD1 (5 bases). The germline V gene has CDR1 SGDLS and CDR2 YYNGEE. There are 13 residues in the CDR3. V lost 0 bases, J lost 7 bases, and 10 bases lay in between. The CDR3 nucleotides are TGTGCCAGCAGCGTAGGCCAGGGCTATGAAGCTTTCTTT. Protein product: CASSVGQGYEAFF. Supplemented by reference TRBV9 and TRBJ1-1, the full variable domain reads DSGVTQTPKHLITATGQRVTLRCSPRSGDLSVYWYQQSLDQGLQFLIQYYNGEERAKGNILERFSAQQFPDLHSELNLSSLELGDSALYFCASSVGQGYEAFFGQGTRLTVV.

This clonotype has at least ten counts. The V gene is TRBV6-1, the J gene TRBJ1-2; D is uncertain. V lost 1 base and J lost 0, with 12 bases in between. The CDR3 covers 16 residues. The germline CDR1 and CDR2 sequences are MNHNS and SASEGT. The CDR3 DNA reads as TGTGCCAGCAGTGAAGAGGCTATGATACCTAACTATGGCTACACCTTC. It specifies CASSEEAMIPNYGYTF.

The CDR3 DNA is TGTGCCAGCAGCGACAACCGGCAGGGAAGGGTCTACGAGCAGTACTTC. This sequence encodes CASSDNRQGRVYEQYF. The V gene is TRBV7-9, the J gene TRBJ2-7, with D possibly being TRBD1 (5 bases). Trimming cost V 5 bases and J 3 bases, with 20 bases left between them. Per the germline V gene, CDR1 is SEHNR and CDR2 is FQNEAQ (reference sequence). The CDR3 consists of 16 residues.

The gene calls are TRBV2 and TRBJ2-3, with unresolved D. CDR3 length: 15 amino acids. Trimming removed 2 bases at V and 0 bases at J, with 9 bases between. The V gene's germline CDR1 is SNHLY and CDR2 FYNNEI. The CDR3 here is CASSESVQSTDTQYF. CDR3 nucleotides: TGTGCCAGCAGTGAATCCGTCCAGAGCACAGATACGCAGTATTTT.

This clonotype showed up just a few times. V usage is TRBV6-1 and J usage is TRBJ1-2; 8 bases align to TRBD1. Germline CDR1 is MNHNS and CDR2 is SASEGT. CDR3 size: 15 residues. Losses at the gene ends were 6 bases for V and 7 bases for J; bases not matched to a gene: 13. CDR3 sequence reads: CASSLTQDRAAGYTF. The CDR3 nucleotides are TGTGCCAGCAGCTTAACTCAGGACAGGGCCGCTGGCTACACCTTC.

The chain carries TRBV28 and TRBJ1-2, with a weak D call TRBD1 (6 bases). CDR1 is MDHEN and CDR2 is SYDVKM in the germline V gene. Trimming left V 6 bases short and J 8 bases short, with 19 bases between. This CDR3 is 14 amino acids long. The CDR3 DNA sequence: TGTGCCAGCAGCCCCCGGGACACCTCTAGGGGCTACACCTTC. It encodes CASSPRDTSRGYTF.

This clonotype occurred many times. The rearrangement links TRBV20-1 to TRBJ2-7; 9 nucleotides line up with TRBD2. J lost 2 bases, V lost 2 bases, and 7 bases had no gene match. Germline assignment: CDR1 DFQATT and CDR2 SNEGSKA (reference sequence). The CDR3 runs 15 residues. Written as DNA, the CDR3 is TGCAGTGCTAGATGGGGCCTAGCGGGAACCTACGAGCAGTACTTC. Residues: CSARWGLAGTYEQYF.

This clonotype was counted many times. The rearrangement joins TRBV7-3 to TRBJ2-3, with 9 bases aligning to TRBD1. After removal of 2 bases from V and 4 bases from J, the junction contained 10 bases not matched to a gene. Germline CDR1 SGHTA, CDR2 FQGTGA. The CDR3 length is 17 residues. CDR3 in DNA: TGTGCCAGCAGCTTACCCGGACAGGGGAAGGACGCAGATACGCAGTATTTT. Translated, it gives CASSLPGQGKDADTQYF.